This T cell receptor (beta chain) was captured by sequencing in a study of identical twins. Germline V gene lookup returns CDR1 SGHRS and CDR2 YFSETQ. The CDR3 runs to 12 residues. Trimming shortened V by 1 base and J by 5 bases, and 7 bases separated the two germline ends. This clonotype showed up many times. Its antigen is not identified. Study results and limitations: Findings depended on cross-sectional statistics rather than tracking the same donors.

Unique molecular identifiers were present on cDNA, and template switching added a universal primer site. Via MiXCR, TCRdb re-called the 5' RACE reads, giving one row per CDR3 protein. Found here are roughly 240,000 distinct CDR3 sequences, approximately 7% of them singletons; the top ten hold more than 3%. The sample also formed part of further work on yellow fever vaccine responses in identical twins.

The chain links TRBV5-1 to TRBJ2-7; the D is unclear. The sequenced sample consisted of memory (CD45RO+) T cells sorted from blood. This receptor was obtained from a woman aged 18-35 years in good health. Written as DNA, the CDR3 is TGCGCCAGCAGCTTGCGCTCTCACGAGCAGTACTTC. It encodes CASSLRSHEQYF.